This T cell receptor beta chain was documented in a study of OX40 agonist ivuxolimab in advanced cancers. Study summary: The patients received ivuxolimab by intravenous route every 2 weeks at 0.01 to 10 mg/kg. Study results and limitations: Partial responders at 0.1-3.0 mg/kg had among the lowest clonal expansion. Both blood CD4+ and CD8+ T cells showed clonal growth by week 6 at 0.1 to 3.0 mg/kg.

Assay used: immunoSEQ multiplex PCR; TCRdb lists only in-frame clones, some missing. The sample lists 70,000 or so clones, 85% to 90% seen once, with about 10% in the top ten. Autoimmune disease history or systemic immunosuppression meant exclusion. A word on this clone: Its antigen is not known.

The length of the CDR3 is 15 residues. Trimming took off 3 bases at V and 5 bases at J, with 16 bases between the two ends. Germline V gives CDR1 SGHRS, CDR2 YFSETQ. The TCR was taken from an adult with an advanced solid tumor such as melanoma, head and neck, liver or kidney cancer. Material: CD4+ or CD8+ T cells sorted from blood, obtained in a trial of the OX40 agonist ivuxolimab. The chain has TRBV5-1 and TRBJ2-3; D is uncertain. DNA of the CDR3: TGCGCCAGCAGCTCGCCCGGGCACCTAGGAGATACGCAGTATTTT. It codes for CASSSPGHLGDTQYF.